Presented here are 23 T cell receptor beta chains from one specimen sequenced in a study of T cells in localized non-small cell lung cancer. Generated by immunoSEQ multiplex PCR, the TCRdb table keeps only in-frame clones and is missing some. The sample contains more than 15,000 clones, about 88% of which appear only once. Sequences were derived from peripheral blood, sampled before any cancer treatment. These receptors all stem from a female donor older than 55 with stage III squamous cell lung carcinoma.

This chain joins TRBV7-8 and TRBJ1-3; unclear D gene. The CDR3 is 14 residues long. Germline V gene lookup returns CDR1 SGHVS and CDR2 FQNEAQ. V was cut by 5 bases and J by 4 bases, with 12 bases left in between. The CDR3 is CASSKESAGNTIYF. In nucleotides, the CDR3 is TGTGCCAGCAGCAAGGAGTCCGCAGGAAACACCATATATTTT. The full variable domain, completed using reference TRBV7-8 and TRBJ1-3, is GAGVSQSPRYKVAKRGQDVALRCDPISGHVSLFWYQQALGQGPEFLTYFQNEAQLDKSGLPSDRFFAERPEGSVSTLKIQRTQQEDSAVYLCASSKESAGNTIYFGEGSWLTVV.

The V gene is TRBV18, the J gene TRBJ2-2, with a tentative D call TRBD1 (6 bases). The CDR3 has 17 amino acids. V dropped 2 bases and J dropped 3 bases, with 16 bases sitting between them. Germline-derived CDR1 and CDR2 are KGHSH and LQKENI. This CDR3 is CASSPTTGLQDTGELFF. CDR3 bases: TGTGCCAGCTCACCAACAACAGGGTTACAGGACACCGGGGAGCTGTTTTTT.

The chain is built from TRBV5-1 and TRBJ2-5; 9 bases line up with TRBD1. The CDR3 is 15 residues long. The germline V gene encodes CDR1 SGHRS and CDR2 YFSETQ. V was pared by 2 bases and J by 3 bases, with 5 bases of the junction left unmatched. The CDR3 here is CASSLTGTGKETQYF. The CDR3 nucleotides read TGCGCCAGCAGCTTAACCGGGACAGGGAAAGAGACCCAGTACTTC.

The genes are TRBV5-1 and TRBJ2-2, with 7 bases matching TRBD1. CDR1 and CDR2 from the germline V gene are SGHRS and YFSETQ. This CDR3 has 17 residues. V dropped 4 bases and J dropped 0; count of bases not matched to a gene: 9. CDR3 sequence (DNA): TGCGCCAGCAGCGCAGGCCAAGGGGGCGCGAACACCGGGGAGCTGTTTTTT. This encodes CASSAGQGGANTGELFF.

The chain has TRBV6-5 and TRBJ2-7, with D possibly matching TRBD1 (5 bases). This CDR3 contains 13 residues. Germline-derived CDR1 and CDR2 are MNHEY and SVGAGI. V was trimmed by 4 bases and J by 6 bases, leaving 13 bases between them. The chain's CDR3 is CASSSPRVAEQYF. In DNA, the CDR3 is TGTGCCAGCAGTTCACCCAGGGTGGCCGAGCAGTACTTC.

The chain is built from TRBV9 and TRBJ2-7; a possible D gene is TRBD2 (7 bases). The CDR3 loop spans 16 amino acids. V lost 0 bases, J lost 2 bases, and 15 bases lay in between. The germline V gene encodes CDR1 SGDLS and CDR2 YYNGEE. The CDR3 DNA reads TGTGCCAGCAGCGTAGATGTGGGGGGGACAACCTACGAGCAGTACTTC. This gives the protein CASSVDVGGTTYEQYF.

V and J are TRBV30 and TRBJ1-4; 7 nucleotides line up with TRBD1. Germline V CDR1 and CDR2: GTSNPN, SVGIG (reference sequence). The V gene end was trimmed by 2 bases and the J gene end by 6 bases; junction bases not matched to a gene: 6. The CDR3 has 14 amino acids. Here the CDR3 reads CAWSTDRVDEKLFF. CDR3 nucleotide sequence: TGTGCCTGGAGTACCGACAGGGTGGATGAAAAACTGTTTTTT.

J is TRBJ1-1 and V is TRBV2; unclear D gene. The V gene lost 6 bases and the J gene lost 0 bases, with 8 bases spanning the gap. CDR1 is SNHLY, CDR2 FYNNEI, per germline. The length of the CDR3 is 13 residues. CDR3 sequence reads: CASRRQLNTEAFF. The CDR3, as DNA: TGTGCCAGCAGACGACAATTGAACACTGAAGCTTTCTTT.

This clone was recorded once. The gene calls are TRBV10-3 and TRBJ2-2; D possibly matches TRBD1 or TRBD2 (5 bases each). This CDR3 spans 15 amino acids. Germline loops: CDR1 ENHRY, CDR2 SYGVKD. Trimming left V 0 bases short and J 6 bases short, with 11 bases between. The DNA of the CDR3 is TGTGCCATCAGTGAGTCCCACGGGGCAGCCGGGGAGCTGTTTTTT. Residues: CAISESHGAAGELFF.

CDR3 coding DNA: TGTGCCAGCAAAGGAGGTCGGTTCAATCAGCCCCAGCATTTT. This codes for CASKGGRFNQPQHF. The V call is TRBV28, the J call TRBJ1-5; D remains unclear. Germline CDR1 reads MDHEN; CDR2 reads SYDVKM. Deletions cut 7 bases from V and 3 bases from J, with 13 bases between. CDR3 size: 14 residues.

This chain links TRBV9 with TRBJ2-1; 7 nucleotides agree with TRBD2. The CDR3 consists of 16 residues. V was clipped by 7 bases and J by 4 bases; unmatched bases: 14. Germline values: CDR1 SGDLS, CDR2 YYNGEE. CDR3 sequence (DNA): TGTGCCAGCGGAAGGGACGGGGGGAACTTATACAATGAGCAGTTCTTC. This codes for CASGRDGGNLYNEQFF.

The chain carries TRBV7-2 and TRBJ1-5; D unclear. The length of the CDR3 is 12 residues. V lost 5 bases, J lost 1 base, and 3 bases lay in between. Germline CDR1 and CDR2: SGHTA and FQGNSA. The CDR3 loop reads CASSRSNQPQHF. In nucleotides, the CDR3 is TGTGCCAGCAGCAGGAGCAATCAGCCCCAGCATTTT.

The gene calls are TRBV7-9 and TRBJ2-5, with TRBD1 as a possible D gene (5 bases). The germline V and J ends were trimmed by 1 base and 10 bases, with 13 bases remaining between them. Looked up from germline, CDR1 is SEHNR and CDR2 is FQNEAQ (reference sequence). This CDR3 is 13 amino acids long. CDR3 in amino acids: CASSLEVSQGQYF. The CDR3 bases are TGTGCCAGCAGCTTAGAGGTGTCTCAGGGCCAGTACTTC.

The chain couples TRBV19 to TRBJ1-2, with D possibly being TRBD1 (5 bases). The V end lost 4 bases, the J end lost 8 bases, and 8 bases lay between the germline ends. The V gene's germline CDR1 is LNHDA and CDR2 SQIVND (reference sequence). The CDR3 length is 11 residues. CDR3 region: CASSRGTGYTF. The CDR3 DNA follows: TGTGCCAGTAGTAGAGGGACCGGCTACACCTTC. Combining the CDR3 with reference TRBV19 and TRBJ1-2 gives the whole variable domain DGGITQSPKYLFRKEGQNVTLSCEQNLNHDAMYWYRQDPGQGLRLIYYSQIVNDFQKGDIAEGYSVSREKKESFPLTVTSAQKNPTAFYLCASSRGTGYTFGSGTRLTVV.

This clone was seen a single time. CDR3 amino acids: CASSVAGSAEKLFF. In DNA form, the CDR3 reads TGTGCCAGCAGCGTAGCGGGGTCAGCGGAAAAACTGTTTTTT. V usage is TRBV9 and J usage is TRBJ1-4; no firm D call. CDR1 SGDLS and CDR2 YYNGEE come from the germline V gene. V lost 0 bases to trimming and J lost 8 bases, with 11 bases between them. The length of the CDR3 is 14 residues.

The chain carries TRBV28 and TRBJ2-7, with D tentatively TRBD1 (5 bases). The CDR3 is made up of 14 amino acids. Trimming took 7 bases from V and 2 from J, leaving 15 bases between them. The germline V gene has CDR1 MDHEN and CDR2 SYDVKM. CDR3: CASTGSGETYEQYF. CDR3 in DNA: TGTGCCAGCACAGGGTCCGGTGAAACCTACGAGCAGTACTTC. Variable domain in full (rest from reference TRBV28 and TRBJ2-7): DVKVTQSSRYLVKRTGEKVFLECVQDMDHENMFWYRQDPGLGLRLIYFSYDVKMKEKGDIPEGYSVSREKKERFSLILESASTNQTSMYLCASTGSGETYEQYFGPGTRLTVT.

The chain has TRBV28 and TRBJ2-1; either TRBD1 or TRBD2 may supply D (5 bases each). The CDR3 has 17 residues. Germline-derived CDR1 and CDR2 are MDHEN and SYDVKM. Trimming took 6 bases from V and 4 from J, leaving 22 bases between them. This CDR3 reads CASSHTGLGTLYNEQFF. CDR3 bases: TGTGCCAGCAGCCACACGGGCCTAGGGACCCTATACAATGAGCAGTTCTTC. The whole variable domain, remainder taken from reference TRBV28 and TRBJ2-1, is DVKVTQSSRYLVKRTGEKVFLECVQDMDHENMFWYRQDPGLGLRLIYFSYDVKMKEKGDIPEGYSVSREKKERFSLILESASTNQTSMYLCASSHTGLGTLYNEQFFGPGTRLTVL.

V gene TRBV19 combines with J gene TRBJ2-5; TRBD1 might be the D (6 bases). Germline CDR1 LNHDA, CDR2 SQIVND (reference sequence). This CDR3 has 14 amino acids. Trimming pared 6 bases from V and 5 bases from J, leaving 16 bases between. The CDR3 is CASSTQGRGETQYF. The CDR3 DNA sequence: TGTGCCAGTAGCACCCAGGGGAGAGGGGAGACCCAGTACTTC.

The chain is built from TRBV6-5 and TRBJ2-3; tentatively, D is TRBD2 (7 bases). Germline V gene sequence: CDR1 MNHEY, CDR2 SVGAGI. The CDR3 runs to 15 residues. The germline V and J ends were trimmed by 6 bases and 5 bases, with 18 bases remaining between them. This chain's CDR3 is CASRPVGGAQDTQYF. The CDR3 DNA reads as TGTGCCAGCAGGCCTGTGGGGGGGGCGCAAGATACGCAGTATTTT.

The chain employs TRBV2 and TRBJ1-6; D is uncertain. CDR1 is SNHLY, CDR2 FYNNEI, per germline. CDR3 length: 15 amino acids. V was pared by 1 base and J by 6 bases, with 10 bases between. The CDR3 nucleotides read TGTGCCAGCAGTGAAGGGGTATCGCGTAATTCACCCCTCCACTTT. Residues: CASSEGVSRNSPLHF.

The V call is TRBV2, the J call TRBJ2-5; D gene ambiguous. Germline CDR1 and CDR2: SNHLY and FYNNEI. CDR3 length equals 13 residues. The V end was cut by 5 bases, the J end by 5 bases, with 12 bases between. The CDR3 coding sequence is TGTGCCAGCAGTCCGAGCCCCATCGAGACCCAGTACTTC. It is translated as CASSPSPIETQYF.

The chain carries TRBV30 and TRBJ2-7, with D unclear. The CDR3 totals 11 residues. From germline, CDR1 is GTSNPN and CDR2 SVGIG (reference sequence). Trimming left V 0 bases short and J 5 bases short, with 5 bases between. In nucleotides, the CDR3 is TGTGCCTGGAGTGTACCGAACGAGCAGTACTTC. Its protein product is CAWSVPNEQYF.

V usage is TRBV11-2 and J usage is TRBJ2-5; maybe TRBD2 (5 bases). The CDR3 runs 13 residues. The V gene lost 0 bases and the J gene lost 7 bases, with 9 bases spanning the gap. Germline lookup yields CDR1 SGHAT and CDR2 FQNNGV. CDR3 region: CASSLDRAGTQYF. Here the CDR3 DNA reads TGTGCCAGCAGCTTAGATCGGGCGGGGACCCAGTACTTC.